The sample holds many counts of the clone carrying this T cell receptor (beta chain). The antigen is not known. This sample was included in a study of T cells after yellow fever vaccination. Study results and limitations: Most primary-vaccination clones reappeared after the booster (about 95% CD4, approximately 88% CD8). Weaker overall was a secondary response that nonetheless peaked faster, on day 5 versus 15.

Trimming took off 5 bases at V and 0 bases at J, with 10 bases between the two ends. The CDR3 is made up of 14 amino acids. CDR1 and CDR2 (germline): SGHTA, FQGNSA. UMIs and a universal primer site were added when TCR cDNA was made by 5'RACE template switching. TCRdb passed the 5' RACE reads through MiXCR, listing each CDR3 protein once. The sample carries some 320,000 distinct CDR3 sequences, roughly 9.4% recorded once. Sequencing was performed on PBMCs, taken on the day of the first yellow fever vaccination. V gene TRBV7-2 combines with J gene TRBJ1-1; no reliable D call. The clonotype comes from a man aged 18 to 29 who received the YFV17D yellow fever vaccine. The CDR3 loop is CASSLPGLNTEAFF. Here the CDR3 DNA reads TGTGCCAGCAGCCTACCGGGTTTGAACACTGAAGCTTTCTTT. The full variable domain, completed using reference TRBV7-2 and TRBJ1-1, is GAGVSQSPSNKVTEKGKDVELRCDPISGHTALYWYRQSLGQGLEFLIYFQGNSAPDKSGLPSDRFSAERTGGSVSTLTIQRTQQEDSAVYLCASSLPGLNTEAFFGQGTRLTVV.